A selection of T cell receptor beta chains follows, all from one sample in a study of graft-versus-host responses after intestinal transplantation. No antigen has been assigned to these receptors. Clones were read by immunoSEQ multiplex PCR, and TCRdb kept only the in-frame ones, dropping some. This sample has some 100,000 clones, with around 92% found just once. This specimen was unstimulated CD8+ T cells sorted from spleen or lymph node cells, taken before transplant. The receptors shown here come from a human donor who was the organ donor for an intestinal transplant. Each CDR3 is given with its conserved first and last residue. A D gene is named only where the DNA matches it firmly. Size is omitted from some rows. Given values are once, few, many or a class for expanded clones.

TRBJ2-5,14,-,TRBV6-5,-,CASTPPGQGETQYF,TGTGCCAGCACCCCCCCCGGGCAGGGGGAGACCCAGTACTTC
TRBJ1-3,16,-,TRBV7-9,-,CASSLELGAIGNTIYF,TGTGCCAGCAGCTTAGAGCTGGGGGCAATTGGAAACACCATATATTTT
TRBJ2-3,18,-,TRBV9,TRBD1,CASSTSLSDRDGTDTQYF,TGTGCCAGCAGCACTTCCCTCTCGGACAGGGACGGCACAGATACGCAGTATTTT
TRBJ1-2,16,-,TRBV5-6,TRBD1,CASSLTDRADEGGYTF,TGTGCCAGCAGCTTGACTGACAGGGCCGATGAAGGAGGCTACACCTTC
TRBJ2-1,17,-,TRBV9,TRBD2,CASSGTQGGGIYNEQFF,TGTGCCAGCAGCGGCACCCAGGGCGGGGGGATCTACAATGAGCAGTTCTTC
TRBJ2-7,11,-,TRBV30,-,CAWVSRYEQYF,TGTGCCTGGGTCTCGAGGTACGAGCAGTACTTC
TRBJ2-7,13,-,TRBV2,TRBD2,CASSDGRSYEQYF,TGTGCCAGCAGTGACGGGAGGAGCTACGAGCAGTACTTC
TRBJ1-2,11,-,TRBV20-1,-,CSVGGSDGYTF,TGCAGCGTAGGGGGTTCAGATGGCTACACCTTC
TRBJ2-7,13,-,TRBV2,-,CASRGDSYYEQYF,TGTGCCAGCAGGGGGGACTCTTATTACGAGCAGTACTTC
TRBJ2-1,13,-,TRBV19,-,CASIGASADEQFF,TGTGCCAGTATAGGGGCATCCGCGGATGAGCAGTTCTTC
TRBJ2-7,13,-,TRBV19,-,CASSMRNRVEQYF,TGTGCCAGTAGTATGCGGAACAGGGTCGAGCAGTACTTC
TRBJ2-3,15,-,TRBV7-8,-,CASSLVLAASDTQYF,TGTGCCAGCAGCTTAGTTCTAGCAGCTTCAGATACGCAGTATTTT
TRBJ2-1,17,-,TRBV6-1,-,CASSEALWRDSYNEQFF,TGTGCCAGCAGTGAAGCGTTGTGGAGGGACTCCTACAATGAGCAGTTCTTC
TRBJ2-7,14,-,TRBV28,-,CASSLSETSYEQYF,TGTGCCAGCAGTCTTAGTGAAACTAGTTACGAGCAGTACTTC
TRBJ2-3,14,-,TRBV4-1,-,CASSQGSITYTQYF,TGCGCCAGCAGCCAAGGCTCGATCACATATACGCAGTATTTT
TRBJ2-7,14,-,TRBV19,-,CASSIFGSSYEQYF,TGTGCCAGTAGTATTTTCGGGAGCTCCTACGAGCAGTACTTC
TRBJ2-5,16,once,TRBV5-1,TRBD2,CASSFPGTRDGETQYF,TGCGCCAGCAGCTTCCCCGGGACTAGGGATGGCGAGACCCAGTACTTC